These 9 T cell receptor beta chains share one sample of origin, sequenced in a study of regulatory T cells in long-lasting Graves disease. This sample's time point: newly diagnosed GD, antithyroid drugs for less than 3 months. Researchers made the TCR library from RNA that was extracted from PBMCs. Combining iRepertoire HTBI primers with Arm-PCR of CDR3 regions, the authors built TCR beta libraries. MiXCR, run by TCRdb on the multiplex PCR reads, gives a single entry per CDR3 protein. The table has approximately 400,000 distinct CDR3 sequences, approximately 16% seen once. The sample also formed part of further work on T cells in Graves' hyperthyroidism and ophthalmopathy.

The sequencing here drew on peripheral blood mononuclear cells (PBMCs), taken at new diagnosis, from a patient treated with antithyroid drugs. Receptor source: a woman between 35 and 50 years old with Graves disease.

There are a few counts of this clonotype. V is TRBV6-1 and J is TRBJ2-3; D possibly corresponds to TRBD2 (6 bases). This CDR3 spans 15 amino acids. V was trimmed by 6 bases and J by 0 bases, leaving 13 bases between them. Germline V gene data show CDR1 as MNHNS and CDR2 as SASEGT. CDR3 loop: CASSSHSGSTDTQYF. The CDR3 nucleotides are TGTGCCAGCAGCTCCCATAGCGGCAGCACAGATACGCAGTATTTT.

There are many counts of this clonotype. The rearrangement joins TRBV12-5 to TRBJ1-5; no reliable D call. There are 15 residues in the CDR3. Germline V gene sequence: CDR1 LGHNT, CDR2 FRNRAP. V shed 0 bases and J shed 4 bases, with 10 bases lying between them. Written as DNA, the CDR3 is TGTGCTAGTGGTTTGGTACGGTTAGGTAATCAGCCCCAGCATTTT. This gives the protein CASGLVRLGNQPQHF.

The chain employs TRBV12-3 or TRBV12-4 and TRBJ2-7; 10 bases map to TRBD1. This CDR3 is built from 16 residues. The junction had 11 bases not matched to a gene; V was cut back by 6 bases and J by 3 bases. CDR3 coding DNA: TGTGCCAGCAGGTCTGGCGGCGGGACAGGGGTCTACGAGCAGTACTTC. Amino acid sequence: CASRSGGGTGVYEQYF.

This clonotype occurred many times. The rearrangement uses TRBV20-1 and TRBJ2-7; D is possibly TRBD1 (5 bases). CDR3 length: 13 amino acids. Per germline, CDR1 DFQATT and CDR2 SNEGSKA (reference sequence). The CDR3 bases are TGCAGCGCGCTAGTGCAGGGTGCCTACGAGCAGTACTTC. Residues: CSALVQGAYEQYF.

As to this clonotype: This could be a read error, since a much larger clone is one nucleotide away. The rearrangement joins TRBV2 to TRBJ1-5, with D unresolved. From germline, CDR1 is SNHLY and CDR2 FYNNEI. The CDR3 covers 15 residues. CDR3 amino acids: CASSEYGLSNQPRHF. In DNA, the CDR3 is TGTGCCAGCAGTGAATACGGGTTGAGCAATCAGCCCCGGCATTTT.

This clonotype was counted ten times or more. The chain employs TRBV16 and TRBJ1-2, with D perhaps matching TRBD1 (6 bases). V dropped 1 base and J dropped 4 bases, with 16 bases sitting between them. The germline gives CDR1 KGHSY, CDR2 FQNENV. This CDR3 contains 16 residues. CDR3: CASSQLNQGMSYGYTF. The DNA of the CDR3 is TGTGCCAGCAGCCAATTGAATCAGGGGATGTCCTATGGCTACACCTTC.

This clonotype was seen many times. CDR3 region: CASSLGLAEPTDTQYF. The CDR3 region has the DNA TGTGCCAGCAGTTTAGGGCTAGCGGAGCCCACAGATACGCAGTATTTT. The chain recombines TRBV27 with TRBJ2-3; TRBD2 agrees at 7 bases. Germline CDR1 reads MNHEY; CDR2 reads SMNVEV (reference sequence). The CDR3 spans 16 residues. J was trimmed by 2 bases and V by 2 bases; bases with no gene match: 7.

This clonotype came up many times. The chain couples TRBV7-9 to TRBJ1-1; 9 positions agree with TRBD1. With 5 bases clipped from V and 1 base from J, the junction kept 11 bases outside the gene matches. Germline V lookup: CDR1 SEHNR, CDR2 FQNEAQ (reference sequence). CDR3 length: 17 residues. This chain's CDR3 is CASSLNLDRGWNTEAFF. CDR3 coding DNA: TGTGCCAGCAGCCTAAACCTGGACAGGGGTTGGAACACTGAAGCTTTCTTT.

This clonotype occurred many times. The rearrangement uses TRBV11-3 and TRBJ2-7; D is tentatively TRBD1 or TRBD2 (5 bases each). Germline V gene data show CDR1 as SGHNT and CDR2 as YENEEA. The CDR3 spans 13 residues. V was cut by 5 bases and J by 4 bases, with 12 bases left in between. The CDR3 protein is CASSIRDRYEQYF. DNA of the CDR3: TGTGCCAGCAGCATCCGGGACCGGTACGAGCAGTACTTC.